The next 25 T cell receptor beta chains were all read from a single sample in a study of beta chain features in type 1 diabetes. Since all of the isolated RNA was reverse transcribed, expressed TCRB transcripts were what got sequenced. The assay was immunoSEQ multiplex PCR, and TCRdb's table has in-frame clones only and misses some. The sample yields some 900,000 clones, about a sixth seen once. Sequenced: naive CD4+ T cells from blood. These receptors all come from a young woman in good health.

For this clone: This sample includes further DNA sequences coding for the same CDR3. The genes are TRBV5-1 and TRBJ2-3; no firm D call. Trimming cost V 5 bases and J 2 bases, with 9 bases left between them. The germline CDR1 and CDR2 sequences are SGHRS and YFSETQ. The CDR3 loop spans 13 amino acids. CDR3 coding DNA: TGCGCCAGCAGGAGCCGAAACACAGATACGCAGTATTTT. Translating it yields CASRSRNTDTQYF. The whole variable domain, filled in from reference TRBV5-1 and TRBJ2-3, reads KAGVTQTPRYLIKTRGQQVTLSCSPISGHRSVSWYQQTPGQGLQFLFEYFSETQRNKGNFPGRFSGRQFSNSRSEMNVSTLELGDSALYLCASRSRNTDTQYFGPGTRLTVL.

The CDR3 DNA follows: TGTGCCAGCAGCGTTCCGGACAGGGCCACAGATACGCAGTATTTT. This gives the protein CASSVPDRATDTQYF. The V gene is TRBV9, the J gene TRBJ2-3, with TRBD1 matching over 8 bases. This CDR3 has 15 residues. Germline V CDR1 and CDR2: SGDLS, YYNGEE. V was pared by 2 bases and J by 2 bases, with 4 bases of the junction left unmatched. The full variable domain, with the rest looked up from reference TRBV9 and TRBJ2-3, is DSGVTQTPKHLITATGQRVTLRCSPRSGDLSVYWYQQSLDQGLQFLIQYYNGEERAKGNILERFSAQQFPDLHSELNLSSLELGDSALYFCASSVPDRATDTQYFGPGTRLTVL.

In its sample, this clone was seen a few times. V and J are TRBV2 and TRBJ1-1; D not certain. The V end lost 2 bases, the J end lost 2 bases, and 9 bases lay between the germline ends. The CDR3 contains 14 residues. Germline V CDR1 and CDR2: SNHLY, FYNNEI. The CDR3 sequence: CASSELPYNTEAFF. The CDR3 DNA reads as TGTGCCAGCAGTGAACTCCCCTATAACACTGAAGCTTTCTTT. Full variable domain (missing parts from reference TRBV2 and TRBJ1-1): EPEVTQTPSHQVTQMGQEVILRCVPISNHLYFYWYRQILGQKVEFLVSFYNNEISEKSEIFDDQFSVERPDGSNFTLKIRSTKLEDSAMYFCASSELPYNTEAFFGQGTRLTVV.

This clone was counted between two and nine times. The chain employs TRBV30 and TRBJ2-2; no reliable D call. The CDR3 runs 12 residues. Germline-derived CDR1 and CDR2 are GTSNPN and SVGIG (reference sequence). The V end was cut by 0 bases, the J end by 10 bases, with 9 bases between. The CDR3 region is CAWSVILPELFF. The DNA for the CDR3 is TGTGCCTGGAGTGTAATTCTGCCGGAGCTGTTTTTT.

This clone has only a few counts. The chain combines TRBV28 with TRBJ2-1; 16 bases line up with TRBD2. The CDR3 runs to 19 residues. Trimming took 3 bases from V and 4 from J; bases not matched to a gene: 9. Germline lookup yields CDR1 MDHEN and CDR2 SYDVKM. CDR3 sequence (DNA): TGTGCCAGCAGTTTTTGGGGACTAGCGGGAGGGGGGAATTACAATGAGCAGTTCTTC. Protein sequence: CASSFWGLAGGGNYNEQFF. The full variable domain, completed using reference TRBV28 and TRBJ2-1, is DVKVTQSSRYLVKRTGEKVFLECVQDMDHENMFWYRQDPGLGLRLIYFSYDVKMKEKGDIPEGYSVSREKKERFSLILESASTNQTSMYLCASSFWGLAGGGNYNEQFFGPGTRLTVL.

This clone occurred a few times. The gene calls are TRBV5-6 and TRBJ2-5; tentative D call: TRBD2 (5 bases). V was clipped by 2 bases and J by 11 bases, with 13 bases between them. This CDR3 contains 12 residues. The germline V gene encodes CDR1 SGHDT and CDR2 YYEEEE. In DNA form, the CDR3 reads TGTGCCAGCAGCTTCGGGCTTGGGGAGCAGTACTTC. Translating it yields CASSFGLGEQYF.

This chain links TRBV9 with TRBJ2-7, with D possibly being TRBD2 (5 bases). Germline CDR1 reads SGDLS; CDR2 reads YYNGEE. The CDR3 contains 13 residues. The ends were cut back, 2 bases at V and 6 bases at J, with 12 bases in the middle. The DNA of the CDR3 is TGTGCCAGCAGCGTTAACGGGATCCGCGAGCAGTACTTC. It codes for CASSVNGIREQYF.

The chain uses TRBV7-2 and TRBJ1-4; TRBD1 is a possible D gene (6 bases). The germline gives CDR1 SGHTA, CDR2 FQGNSA. The V and J ends lost 5 bases and 8 bases respectively, with 18 bases between them. This CDR3 spans 15 amino acids. CDR3 residues: CASSRMTGLGEKLFF. The CDR3 region has the DNA TGTGCCAGCAGCAGAATGACAGGACTGGGAGAAAAACTGTTTTTT.

This clone was seen a handful of times. The V and J genes are TRBV5-1 and TRBJ2-6; D is ambiguous. The CDR3 covers 15 residues. Trimming stripped 3 bases from V and 0 bases from J, with 7 bases between. Germline CDR1 is SGHRS and CDR2 is YFSETQ. CDR3 nucleotides: TGCGCCAGCAGCTCGCCCAGCTCTGGGGCCAACGTCCTGACTTTC. The encoded protein is CASSSPSSGANVLTF.

This clone was observed a few times. This chain uses TRBV6-6 with TRBJ1-1; D gene uncertain. Germline-derived CDR1 and CDR2 are MNHNY and SVGAGI (reference sequence). V lost 2 bases and J lost 2, with 9 bases in between. CDR3 length: 14 residues. CDR3 protein: CASSYPRYNTEAFF. For the CDR3, the DNA is TGTGCCAGCAGTTACCCAAGGTACAACACTGAAGCTTTCTTT.

This chain connects TRBV7-3 to TRBJ2-1, with a weak D call TRBD1 (7 bases). The V end was cut by 5 bases, the J end by 3 bases, with 14 bases between. The CDR3 contains 15 residues. Germline assignment: CDR1 SGHTA and CDR2 FQGTGA. CDR3 amino acids: CASSPRQGGYNEQFF. The CDR3, as DNA: TGTGCCAGCAGCCCCCGGCAGGGGGGCTACAATGAGCAGTTCTTC.

V usage is TRBV28 and J usage is TRBJ2-3, with 8 bases lining up with TRBD1. V was clipped by 4 bases and J by 7 bases; unmatched bases: 7. CDR3 length equals 14 residues. The germline CDR1 and CDR2 sequences are MDHEN and SYDVKM. The CDR3 DNA reads as TGTGCCAGCAGTTGGGACAGGCAAATTAATACGCAGTATTTT. This encodes CASSWDRQINTQYF.

The sample holds a few counts of this clone. The chain uses TRBV2 and TRBJ2-5; unclear D gene. Gene TRBJ2-7 matches the end of the DNA better, so the J call may be wrong. The germline V gene has CDR1 SNHLY and CDR2 FYNNEI. The length of the CDR3 is 11 residues. This CDR3 reads CASHDWGEQYF. The CDR3 coding sequence is TGTGCCAGTCACGACTGGGGCGAGCAGTACTTC.

V gene TRBV28 combines with J gene TRBJ2-3, with D possibly being TRBD1 (5 bases). Germline lookup yields CDR1 MDHEN and CDR2 SYDVKM. V shed 6 bases and J shed 0 bases, with 10 bases lying between them. The CDR3 runs to 14 residues. The CDR3 region is CASSLDTSTDTQYF. The CDR3 DNA reads TGTGCCAGCAGCCTGGACACCAGCACAGATACGCAGTATTTT.

This clone has just a few counts. This chain joins TRBV28 and TRBJ2-2; D remains ambiguous. The CDR3 sequence is 15 residues long. Between the trimmed V and J ends, which lost 2 bases and 3 bases, there was a span of 10 bases. Germline values: CDR1 MDHEN, CDR2 SYDVKM. The CDR3 loop reads CASSLLGMDTGELFF. For the CDR3, the DNA is TGTGCCAGCAGTTTACTAGGGATGGACACCGGGGAGCTGTTTTTT.

In its sample, this clone was seen a few times. CDR3 nucleotide sequence: TGTGCCAGCTCACCGCAGGGGGGACTAGCGGACTACGAGCAGTACTTC. Protein product: CASSPQGGLADYEQYF. The gene calls are TRBV18 and TRBJ2-7, with 11 bases fitting TRBD2. CDR1 is KGHSH, CDR2 LQKENI, per germline. V lost 3 bases to trimming and J lost 3 bases; unmatched junction nucleotides: 7. The CDR3 loop spans 16 amino acids.

The table lists this clone with a few counts. CDR3 protein: CASSLGQPGQGHYGYTF. CDR3 nucleotide sequence: TGTGCCAGCAGCTTAGGGCAACCGGGACAGGGGCACTATGGCTACACCTTC. V is TRBV7-2 and J is TRBJ1-2; 10 bases align to TRBD1. Losses at the gene ends were 1 base for V and 3 bases for J; bases not matched to a gene: 8. The CDR3 extends over 17 amino acids. Looked up from germline, CDR1 is SGHTA and CDR2 is FQGNSA.

This clone occurred a few times. The chain combines TRBV29-1 with TRBJ1-2; D gene ambiguous. The CDR3 sequence is 11 residues long. The V end was cut by 4 bases, the J end by 3 bases, with 6 bases between. Germline CDR1 is SQVTM and CDR2 is ANQGSEA. CDR3 sequence (DNA): TGCAGCGTTGGGGCATACTATGGCTACACCTTC. It yields the protein CSVGAYYGYTF.

This clone was detected only a few times. The chain combines TRBV18 with TRBJ2-2, with D perhaps matching TRBD2 (6 bases). The CDR3 is 13 residues long. V was clipped by 4 bases and J by 5 bases, with 8 bases between them. Per germline, CDR1 KGHSH and CDR2 LQKENI. The CDR3 loop reads CASSRDWTGELFF. DNA of the CDR3: TGTGCCAGCTCACGGGACTGGACCGGGGAGCTGTTTTTT.

The J gene is TRBJ2-3, the V gene TRBV7-2; D is uncertain. Trimming shortened V by 5 bases and J by 0 bases, and 18 bases separated the two germline ends. Germline CDR1 SGHTA, CDR2 FQGNSA. The CDR3 consists of 17 residues. In nucleotides, the CDR3 is TGTGCCAGCAGCCGACCCCCGGCATCCTCTAGCACAGATACGCAGTATTTT. This translates into CASSRPPASSSTDTQYF.

The J gene is TRBJ2-1, the V gene TRBV10-3; 10 bases align to TRBD2. The CDR3 covers 14 residues. The germline V gene encodes CDR1 ENHRY and CDR2 SYGVKD. With 0 bases clipped from V and 11 bases from J, the junction kept 4 bases outside the gene matches. CDR3: CAISESGTSGKQFF. CDR3 nucleotide sequence: TGTGCCATCAGTGAGTCTGGTACTAGCGGGAAGCAGTTCTTC.

The chain has TRBV11-2 and TRBJ2-1, with 8 positions matching TRBD1. Germline V CDR1 and CDR2: SGHAT, FQNNGV. This CDR3 region has 13 residues. The V and J ends lost 7 bases and 7 bases, in that order; junction bases with no gene match: 6. The CDR3 protein is CASTGQGRNEQFF. CDR3 sequence (DNA): TGTGCCAGCACCGGACAGGGCAGGAATGAGCAGTTCTTC. Variable domain in full (rest from reference TRBV11-2 and TRBJ2-1): EAGVAQSPRYKIIEKRQSVAFWCNPISGHATLYWYQQILGQGPKLLIQFQNNGVVDDSQLPKDRFSAERLKGVDSTLKIQPAKLEDSAVYLCASTGQGRNEQFFGPGTRLTVL.

J is TRBJ2-1 and V is TRBV7-2, with TRBD2 matching over 10 bases. Germline CDR1 and CDR2: SGHTA and FQGNSA. The CDR3 contains 14 residues. V lost 5 bases and J lost 9; bases outside the gene matches: 7. The CDR3, as DNA: TGTGCCAGCAGCGCAAGCGGGAGGGCCGGTGAGCAGTTCTTC. The encoded protein is CASSASGRAGEQFF.

This clone was seen more than once but under ten times. This chain's CDR3 is CASSPRLAGVVPDTQYF. In DNA, the CDR3 is TGTGCCAGTAGTCCCCGACTAGCGGGAGTAGTGCCAGATACGCAGTATTTT. The V gene is TRBV19, the J gene TRBJ2-3; TRBD2 aligns across 12 bases. The CDR3 is 17 residues long. The trim removed 5 bases at V and 4 bases at J, leaving 10 bases unmatched. Germline CDR1 reads LNHDA; CDR2 reads SQIVND (reference sequence).

The chain recombines TRBV7-6 with TRBJ2-2; 10 bases line up with TRBD1. CDR1 and CDR2 from the germline V gene are SGHVS and FNYEAQ. The CDR3 extends over 16 amino acids. V lost 4 bases and J lost 7; bases outside the gene matches: 9. The chain's CDR3 is CASSSDRGRVNGELFF. The CDR3 nucleotides are TGTGCCAGCAGCTCCGACAGGGGGCGAGTCAACGGGGAGCTGTTTTTT. Combining the CDR3 with reference TRBV7-6 and TRBJ2-2 gives the whole variable domain GAGVSQSPRYKVTKRGQDVALRCDPISGHVSLYWYRQALGQGPEFLTYFNYEAQQDKSGLPNDRFSAERPEGSISTLTIQRTEQRDSAMYRCASSSDRGRVNGELFFGEGSRLTVL.